Detailed here is one TCR beta chain. Germline V gene data show CDR1 as SNHLY and CDR2 as FYNNEI. The CDR3 loop spans 14 amino acids. The J segment lost 8 bases and the V segment lost 10 bases, leaving 15 bases of the junction unmatched. This sample is drawn from a study of blood T cell repertoires in COVID-19. Study overall: Material from acute and convalescent COVID-19 was sourced from the United States, Italy and Spain. T cells, B-cell-depleted T cells, or PBMCs provided the cDNA or gDNA that served as material.

Those enrolled in Seattle joined during active infection and were followed longitudinally afterward. Authors' processing steps: Researchers report that nucleated cell counts were estimated from reference gene primer amplification. Profiling relied on immunoSEQ multiplex PCR, and the TCRdb table lists in-frame clones only, not all of them. V and J calls and clone size follow that table, whereas D and trimming were derived from the DNA. The sample has approximately 250,000 clones, approximately 85% seen once. The V call is TRBV2, the J call TRBJ1-2; 8 bases match TRBD1. The sequenced sample was peripheral blood. This sequence was found in a middle-aged man with COVID-19, enrolled during active disease. The CDR3 is CATNLGQALEGYTF. Here the CDR3 DNA reads TGTGCCACCAATTTGGGACAGGCTTTGGAAGGCTACACCTTC.